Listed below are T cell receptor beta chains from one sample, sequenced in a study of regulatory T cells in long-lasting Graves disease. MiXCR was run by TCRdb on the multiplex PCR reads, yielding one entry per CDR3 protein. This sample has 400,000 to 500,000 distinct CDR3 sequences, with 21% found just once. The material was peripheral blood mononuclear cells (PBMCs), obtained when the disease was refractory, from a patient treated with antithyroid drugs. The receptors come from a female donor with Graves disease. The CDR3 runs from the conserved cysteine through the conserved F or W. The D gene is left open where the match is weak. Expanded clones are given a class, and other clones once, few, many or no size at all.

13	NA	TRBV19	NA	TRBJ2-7	CASSIQFEYEQYF	TGTGCCAGTAGTATACAATTCGAATACGAGCAGTACTTC
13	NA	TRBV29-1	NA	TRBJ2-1	CSVVVPLDNEQFF	TGCAGCGTTGTCGTACCTCTAGACAATGAGCAGTTCTTC
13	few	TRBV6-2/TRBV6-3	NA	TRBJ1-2	CASSYHRDYGYTF	TGTGCCAGCAGTTATCACAGGGACTATGGCTACACCTTC
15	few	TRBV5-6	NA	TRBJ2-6	CASSLGSPGANVLTF	TGTGCCAGCAGCTTGGGGTCGCCCGGGGCCAACGTCCTGACTTTC
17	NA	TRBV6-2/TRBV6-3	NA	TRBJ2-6	CASSYSSQVSGANVLTF	TGTGCCAGCAGTTATTCCTCCCAGGTCTCTGGGGCCAACGTCCTGACTTTC
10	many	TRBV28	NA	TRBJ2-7	CASTFYEQYF	TGTGCCAGCACCTTCTACGAGCAGTACTTC
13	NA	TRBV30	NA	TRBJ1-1	CAWTVGGGTEAFF	TGTGCCTGGACGGTCGGGGGCGGCACTGAAGCTTTCTTT
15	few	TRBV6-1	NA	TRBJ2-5	CASSGDPSTPETQYF	TGTGCCAGCAGTGGGGACCCATCAACCCCAGAGACCCAGTACTTC
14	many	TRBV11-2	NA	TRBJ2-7	CASSEMDKPYEQYF	TGTGCCAGCAGCGAGATGGACAAGCCCTACGAGCAGTACTTC
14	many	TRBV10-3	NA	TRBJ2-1	CAISGSGPYNEQFF	TGTGCCATCAGTGGAAGCGGACCCTACAATGAGCAGTTCTTC
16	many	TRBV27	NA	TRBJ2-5	CASSFLGAARVETQYF	TGTGCCAGCAGTTTTTTAGGGGCGGCTAGGGTGGAGACCCAGTACTTC
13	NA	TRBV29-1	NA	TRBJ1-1	CSVGRGVNTEAFF	TGCAGCGTTGGTAGGGGGGTGAACACTGAAGCTTTCTTT
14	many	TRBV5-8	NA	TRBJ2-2	CASRQGPNTGELFF	TGTGCCAGCAGACAGGGCCCGAACACCGGGGAGCTGTTTTTT
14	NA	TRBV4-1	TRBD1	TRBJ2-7	CASSTPGQSYEQYF	TGCGCCAGCAGCACTCCGGGACAGTCCTACGAGCAGTACTTC
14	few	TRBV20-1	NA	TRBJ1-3	CSASKGIPGNTIYF	TGCAGTGCTAGTAAGGGTATACCTGGAAACACCATATATTTT
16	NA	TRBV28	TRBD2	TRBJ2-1	CASRTIGTSGTNEQFF	TGTGCCAGCAGGACAATCGGGACTAGCGGGACCAATGAGCAGTTCTTC
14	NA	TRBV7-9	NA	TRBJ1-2	CASSARLTNYGYTF	TGTGCCAGCAGCGCTAGACTGACCAACTATGGCTACACCTTC
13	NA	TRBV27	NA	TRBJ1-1	CASRAGRNTEAFF	TGTGCCAGCAGAGCGGGGAGAAACACTGAAGCTTTCTTT
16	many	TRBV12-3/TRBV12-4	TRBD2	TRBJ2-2	CASSSGLAGLYGELFF	TGTGCCAGCAGTTCGGGACTAGCGGGACTTTACGGGGAGCTGTTTTTT